This T cell receptor beta chain was recorded in a study of radiation and T cells in renal cell carcinoma. Unmatched junction bases numbered 1, after V lost 3 bases and J lost 6 bases. The CDR3 is 13 amino acids. Germline V gene data show CDR1 as SGHRS and CDR2 as YFSETQ. The time point is: blood 2 weeks post-SBRT. Treatment: 15 Gy SBRT to primary tumor, nephrectomy 4 weeks later. Blood was sampled at baseline, 2 weeks and 4 weeks after SBRT. The patient's renal cell carcinoma had clear cell pathology. Assay used: immunoSEQ multiplex PCR; TCRdb lists only in-frame clones, some missing. Among around 76,000 clones listed, roughly 80% were seen once.

The sequence was collected from a man aged 60 to 75 with renal cell carcinoma. The sample consisted of blood, taken from a patient whose treatment included radiotherapy and nephrectomy. The chain uses TRBV5-1 and TRBJ2-2, with TRBD1 matching over 8 bases. CDR3 DNA sequence: TGCGCCAGCAGCTCGGACAGGGCCGGGGAGCTGTTTTTT. Its protein product is CASSSDRAGELFF.